A single sample is the source of the 20 T cell receptor beta chains below, sequenced in a study of blood T cell repertoires in COVID-19. The method was immunoSEQ multiplex PCR; TCRdb's version includes in-frame clones alone and lacks a portion of them. The data hold 300,000 to 450,000 clones, with about 90% observed a single time. The specimen sequenced was peripheral blood. Receptors originate from a woman under 40 with COVID-19, enrolled during active disease.

The table lists this clone with many counts. This chain joins TRBV28 and TRBJ1-2; 7 bases fit TRBD1. V shed 4 bases and J 10 bases; nucleotides not matched to a gene: 3. Looked up from germline, CDR1 is MDHEN and CDR2 is SYDVKM. CDR3 length: 11 residues. For the CDR3, the DNA is TGTGCCAGCAGTTGGGACAGTGTCTACACCTTC. Translating gives CASSWDSVYTF.

The rearrangement uses TRBV6-7 and TRBJ1-3, with 11 bases fitting TRBD1. TRBV6-7 is an ORF; its function is uncertain. CDR3 size: 19 residues. With V trimmed by 0 bases and J by 2 bases, 9 bases remained unmatched. Written as DNA, the CDR3 is TGTGCCAGCAGTTACTCCACAGCCGGGACAGGGGGGGCTGGAAACACCATATATTTT. Translating gives CASSYSTAGTGGAGNTIYF.

The chain links TRBV24-1 to TRBJ2-7; a weak D match, TRBD2 (6 bases). Germline-derived CDR1 and CDR2 are KGHDR and SFDVKD. Trimming removed 4 bases at V and 6 bases at J, with 12 bases between. The CDR3 length is 13 residues. The CDR3: CATSEGGRPEQYF. The CDR3 bases are TGTGCCACCAGTGAGGGGGGAAGACCCGAGCAGTACTTC.

The CDR3 here is CASSLVFGTGGGYTF. In DNA form, the CDR3 reads TGTGCCAGCAGTTTGGTTTTTGGGACAGGGGGGGGCTACACCTTC. This chain connects TRBV27 to TRBJ1-2; 11 nucleotides match TRBD1. There are 15 residues in the CDR3. Germline loops: CDR1 MNHEY, CDR2 SMNVEV (reference sequence). The junction had 8 bases not matched to a gene; V was cut back by 3 bases and J by 8 bases.

The chain uses TRBV7-8 and TRBJ1-1; 10 bases line up with TRBD1. Per the germline V gene, CDR1 is SGHVS and CDR2 is FQNEAQ. Trimming cost V 5 bases and J 5 bases; bases outside gene matches: 14. The CDR3 totals 17 residues. CDR3 DNA sequence: TGTGCCAGCAGCCCTTACCCGGGACAGGGGCTGAGGACTGAAGCTTTCTTT. The encoded protein is CASSPYPGQGLRTEAFF.

The rearrangement uses TRBV5-6 and TRBJ2-3, with D possibly TRBD1 on 6 matching bases. The CDR3 length is 18 residues. Trimming took 4 bases from V and 0 from J, leaving 21 bases between them. Per the germline V gene, CDR1 is SGHDT and CDR2 is YYEEEE. This CDR3 reads CASSGGPEPGLSTDTQYF. For the CDR3, the DNA is TGTGCCAGCAGCGGGGGCCCGGAACCAGGCCTTAGCACAGATACGCAGTATTTT.

The genes are TRBV6-1 and TRBJ2-5; 14 nucleotides match TRBD2. The germline CDR1 and CDR2 sequences are MNHNS and SASEGT. This CDR3 region has 18 residues. After removal of 0 bases from V and 6 bases from J, the junction contained 9 bases not matched to a gene. The DNA of the CDR3 is TGTGCCAGCAGTGAAGCGGGGCCGGGACTAGCGGGAGACAAGACCCAGTACTTC. This gives the protein CASSEAGPGLAGDKTQYF.

The genes are TRBV30 and TRBJ2-1, with 7 bases identical to TRBD2. CDR1 is GTSNPN, CDR2 SVGIG, per germline (reference sequence). The CDR3 contains 16 residues. The V and J ends lost 3 bases and 1 base, in that order; junction bases with no gene match: 9. CDR3 amino acids: CAWRAWGGRSYNEQFF. CDR3 DNA: TGTGCCTGGAGGGCTTGGGGCGGGAGATCCTACAATGAGCAGTTCTTC.

V is TRBV7-3 and J is TRBJ2-1; 7 bases fit TRBD2. J was trimmed by 7 bases and V by 5 bases; bases with no gene match: 11. Germline CDR1 SGHTA, CDR2 FQGTGA. The CDR3 consists of 15 residues. CDR3 protein: CASSPSGGSLNEQFF. The CDR3 DNA reads TGTGCCAGCAGCCCCTCCGGCGGGAGCTTAAATGAGCAGTTCTTC.

The rearrangement uses TRBV9 and TRBJ2-1, with D possibly matching TRBD2 (5 bases). With 0 bases removed from V and 3 bases from J, the gap between germline ends came to 10 bases. The CDR3 totals 15 residues. Germline V gene data show CDR1 as SGDLS and CDR2 as YYNGEE. The CDR3: CASSVGLTNYNEQFF. CDR3 sequence (DNA): TGTGCCAGCAGCGTAGGACTAACTAACTACAATGAGCAGTTCTTC.

V and J are TRBV4-1 and TRBJ2-7; perhaps TRBD2 as D (5 bases). The CDR3 is made up of 12 amino acids. Germline loops: CDR1 MGHRA, CDR2 YSYEKL. Trimming cost V 1 base and J 7 bases, with 8 bases left between them. CDR3 in amino acids: CASSQVGGEQYF. The DNA of the CDR3 is TGCGCCAGCAGCCAAGTCGGCGGGGAGCAGTACTTC.

This clone has more than one count but fewer than ten. The chain recombines TRBV30 with TRBJ1-3, with D possibly matching TRBD1 (6 bases). V lost 0 bases to trimming and J lost 4 bases, with 13 bases between them. The CDR3 runs 15 residues. Germline lookup yields CDR1 GTSNPN and CDR2 SVGIG (reference sequence). For the CDR3, the DNA is TGTGCCTGGAGTGTTGGAACAGGGAACGGAAACACCATATATTTT. Translation: CAWSVGTGNGNTIYF. Supplemented by reference TRBV30 and TRBJ1-3, the full variable domain reads SQTIHQWPATLVQPVGSPLSLECTVEGTSNPNLYWYRQAAGRGLQLLFYSVGIGQISSEVPQNLSASRPQDRQFILSSKKLLLSDSGFYLCAWSVGTGNGNTIYFGEGSWLTVV.

The V gene is TRBV4-3, the J gene TRBJ1-1; 7 nucleotides agree with TRBD1. The trim removed 3 bases at V and 11 bases at J, leaving 9 bases unmatched. Germline V gives CDR1 LGHNA, CDR2 YSLEER. The CDR3 has 13 residues. CDR3 DNA sequence: TGCGCCAGCAGCCACGCTGGACAGGCCTCGGCTTTCTTT. It is translated as CASSHAGQASAFF.

This clone appeared a single time. V usage is TRBV24-1 and J usage is TRBJ2-2; D possibly corresponds to TRBD1 (6 bases). CDR1 and CDR2 (germline): KGHDR, SFDVKD. This CDR3 spans 16 amino acids. With 3 bases removed from V and 6 bases from J, the gap between germline ends came to 16 bases. The CDR3 DNA reads TGTGCCACCAGTGATCCTTCAGGGACAAACGCCGGGGAGCTGTTTTTT. It specifies CATSDPSGTNAGELFF.

V is TRBV5-5 and J is TRBJ1-3; no reliable D call. Per germline, CDR1 SGHKS and CDR2 YYEKEE (reference sequence). V dropped 0 bases and J dropped 0 bases, with 7 bases sitting between them. The CDR3 has 15 residues. The CDR3 DNA follows: TGTGCCAGCAGCTTGGACAGACACTCTGGAAACACCATATATTTT. Its translation is CASSLDRHSGNTIYF.

The chain uses TRBV28 and TRBJ2-7; no clear D. Trimming left V 3 bases short and J 7 bases short, with 7 bases between. The CDR3 loop spans 11 amino acids. Germline CDR1 MDHEN, CDR2 SYDVKM. The CDR3 sequence is CASSFYKEQYF. The CDR3, as DNA: TGTGCCAGCAGTTTTTACAAGGAGCAGTACTTC.

The V call is TRBV29-1, the J call TRBJ2-7; TRBD2 might be the D (6 bases). Between the trimmed V and J ends, which lost 3 bases and 7 bases, there was a span of 16 bases. The CDR3 loop spans 13 amino acids. Germline CDR1 reads SQVTM; CDR2 reads ANQGSEA. The DNA of the CDR3 is TGCAGCGTTGACGTGGCGCCCGGAGGGGAGCAGTACTTC. This encodes CSVDVAPGGEQYF.

This clone has only one observation. This rearrangement joins TRBV28 to TRBJ2-7; 9 bases line up with TRBD1. V dropped 6 bases and J dropped 6; count of bases not matched to a gene: 12. CDR1 is MDHEN, CDR2 SYDVKM, per germline. The CDR3 contains 15 residues. The DNA for the CDR3 is TGTGCCAGCAGCCCCCCAACGGGACAGGGTTCCGAGCAGTACTTC. This translates into CASSPPTGQGSEQYF. The full variable domain, rest sourced from reference TRBV28 and TRBJ2-7, is DVKVTQSSRYLVKRTGEKVFLECVQDMDHENMFWYRQDPGLGLRLIYFSYDVKMKEKGDIPEGYSVSREKKERFSLILESASTNQTSMYLCASSPPTGQGSEQYFGPGTRLTVT.

The chain carries TRBV28 and TRBJ2-1, with TRBD2 identical over 10 bases. The junction had 4 bases not matched to a gene; V was cut back by 8 bases and J by 6 bases. Germline V gene lookup returns CDR1 MDHEN and CDR2 SYDVKM. The length of the CDR3 is 13 residues. The CDR3 here is CASGLAGVNEQFF. The CDR3 region has the DNA TGTGCCAGCGGCCTAGCGGGAGTCAATGAGCAGTTCTTC.

The chain recombines TRBV5-5 with TRBJ1-2; TRBD1 agrees at 9 bases. Germline CDR1 SGHKS, CDR2 YYEKEE (reference sequence). The CDR3 spans 16 residues. The trim removed 4 bases at V and 8 bases at J, leaving 15 bases unmatched. The CDR3 DNA sequence: TGTGCCAGCAGCCAATTCTCGACGGACAGGGGCCGGGGCTACACCTTC. Its protein product is CASSQFSTDRGRGYTF.